A single sample is the source of the 20 T cell receptor beta chains below, sequenced in a study of blood T cells in healthy people across ages (dated by TCRdb to 2013 to 2016). The library came from 5' RACE. The data were produced on an Illumina HiSeq 2500. The second PCR ran for roughly 7 to 12 cycles and used a J-beta primer mix along with a sample-barcoded 5' primer. TCRdb reprocessed the public reads (quality trimming at Q25 with fastp, clone calling with MiXCR) and kept in-frame beta chains. Each record represents a unique CDR3 protein, reported with the most common genes and DNA among its rows. The sample table lists around 700,000 distinct CDR3 sequences, 25% of them with a count of one. Roughly 9% of the sample rests with the top ten. This sample also belongs to another study, concerning T cells of mothers and their children.

Source material: blood. These receptor sequences come from a boy aged 5-17 years in good health.

The chain links TRBV7-2 to TRBJ1-4; D is undetermined. This CDR3 spans 15 amino acids. The ends were cut back, 4 bases at V and 0 bases at J, with 9 bases in the middle. In germline, CDR1 is SGHTA, CDR2 FQGNSA. In nucleotides, the CDR3 is TGTGCCAGCAGCTCGACCCCGGCAACTAATGAAAAACTGTTTTTT. This sequence encodes CASSSTPATNEKLFF.

This clonotype showed up just a few times. The rearrangement joins TRBV25-1 to TRBJ2-7; 10 nucleotides align to TRBD1. The CDR3 covers 15 residues. Looked up from germline, CDR1 is MGHDK and CDR2 is SYGVNS. The J segment lost 5 bases and the V segment lost 8 bases, leaving 12 bases of the junction unmatched. The CDR3: CASQLLVDRGDEQYF. Here the CDR3 DNA reads TGTGCCAGCCAGCTGCTCGTGGACAGGGGGGACGAGCAGTACTTC.

This clonotype has a count of ten or more. J is TRBJ2-5 and V is TRBV4-3; D uncertain. The CDR3 runs 13 residues. Deletions cut 0 bases from V and 4 bases from J, with 6 bases between. Germline CDR1 reads LGHNA; CDR2 reads YSLEER. The CDR3 is CASSQDRRETQYF. The CDR3 DNA reads TGCGCCAGCAGCCAAGATCGTAGAGAGACCCAGTACTTC.

This clonotype was counted between two and nine times. The gene calls are TRBV7-9 and TRBJ2-2; either TRBD1 or TRBD2 may supply D (5 bases each). V was pared by 5 bases and J by 5 bases, with 12 bases between. Germline CDR1 SEHNR, CDR2 FQNEAQ (reference sequence). This CDR3 has 14 amino acids. The CDR3 DNA sequence: TGTGCCAGCAGCGACCGGGACGCTACCGGGGAGCTGTTTTTT. As protein: CASSDRDATGELFF.

On this clonotype itself: A junction boundary mismatches the germline segment, possibly from a read error. This chain connects TRBV6-4 to TRBJ1-1; unclear D gene. Germline loops: CDR1 MRHNA, CDR2 SNTAGT. This CDR3 is built from 9 residues. CDR3 region: CASSVRALF. In nucleotides, the CDR3 is TGTGCCAGCAGTGTGAGGGCTCTCTTT.

The chain employs TRBV16 and TRBJ1-6, with D possibly being TRBD1 (5 bases). The CDR3 spans 17 residues. CDR1 and CDR2 (germline): KGHSY, FQNENV. The V end lost 4 bases, the J end lost 0 bases, and 13 bases lay between the germline ends. CDR3 DNA: TGTGCCAGCAGCCCAGCTGTGGGACGCTCCTATAATTCACCCCTCCACTTT. Translating gives CASSPAVGRSYNSPLHF.

The gene calls are TRBV7-3 and TRBJ2-1; D is ambiguous. With 1 base removed from V and 8 bases from J, the gap between germline ends came to 9 bases. The CDR3 contains 13 residues. Looked up from germline, CDR1 is SGHTA and CDR2 is FQGTGA. The CDR3 loop is CASSLSSMDEQFF. The CDR3 DNA reads TGTGCCAGCAGCTTAAGTTCCATGGATGAGCAGTTCTTC. The full variable domain, in which reference TRBV7-3 and TRBJ2-1 provide the parts outside the CDR3, is GAGVSQTPSNKVTEKGKYVELRCDPISGHTALYWYRQSLGQGPEFLIYFQGTGAADDSGLPNDRFFAVRPEGSVSTLKIQRTERGDSAVYLCASSLSSMDEQFFGPGTRLTVL.

This clonotype was counted only a few times. This rearrangement joins TRBV27 to TRBJ2-1; 10 bases are shared with TRBD2. The CDR3 totals 15 residues. Germline CDR1 and CDR2: MNHEY and SMNVEV (reference sequence). The V gene end was trimmed by 8 bases and the J gene end by 4 bases; junction bases not matched to a gene: 8. The CDR3 reads CASGRLAGQYNEQFF. Written as DNA, the CDR3 is TGTGCCAGCGGCCGACTAGCGGGTCAATACAATGAGCAGTTCTTC.

The gene calls are TRBV24-1 and TRBJ2-3; TRBD2 matches at 9 bases. V lost 4 bases to trimming and J lost 1 base; unmatched junction nucleotides: 5. Germline V gene sequence: CDR1 KGHDR, CDR2 SFDVKD. The CDR3 is 16 residues long. The CDR3 region has the DNA TGTGCCACCAGTGACCCTAGCGGGATGGGCACAGATACGCAGTATTTT. Translating it yields CATSDPSGMGTDTQYF.

This clonotype appeared many times. This chain uses TRBV29-1 with TRBJ2-4; D possibly matches TRBD1 or TRBD2 (6 bases each). Trimming left V 7 bases short and J 7 bases short, with 17 bases between. Germline V gene data show CDR1 as SQVTM and CDR2 as ANQGSEA. The CDR3 is 13 amino acids. The CDR3, as DNA: TGCAGCGCCCTGGTTTTAGGGGGGAACATTCAGTACTTC. It encodes CSALVLGGNIQYF.

This clonotype was found a few times. The J gene is TRBJ1-1, the V gene TRBV7-9; 7 bases are a match to TRBD1. This CDR3 has 9 amino acids. V lost 10 bases and J lost 12; bases outside the gene matches: 5. The V gene's germline CDR1 is SEHNR and CDR2 FQNEAQ (reference sequence). CDR3 nucleotides: TGTGCCACCAGGACAGGAACTTTCTTT. As protein: CATRTGTFF.

The chain is built from TRBV27 and TRBJ2-3; 8 bases align to TRBD1. The CDR3 runs 16 residues. The V gene end was trimmed by 5 bases and the J gene end by 7 bases; junction bases not matched to a gene: 14. Germline CDR1 and CDR2: MNHEY and SMNVEV (reference sequence). The CDR3 is CASSISGQGGDYTQYF. Written as DNA, the CDR3 is TGTGCCAGCAGTATCAGCGGACAGGGTGGGGATTATACGCAGTATTTT.

This clonotype occurred a few times. The chain employs TRBV7-9 and TRBJ2-7; perhaps TRBD1 as D (5 bases). Germline values: CDR1 SEHNR, CDR2 FQNEAQ (reference sequence). This CDR3 region has 15 residues. Between the trimmed V and J ends, which lost 5 bases and 0 bases, there was a span of 14 bases. The CDR3 is CASSPALQDSYEQYF. The CDR3 bases are TGTGCCAGCAGCCCAGCACTACAGGACTCCTACGAGCAGTACTTC.

This clonotype was observed at least ten times. CDR3 bases: TGCAGCGTTGAAGCGAGGGGGACAGGAACCTACGAGCAGTACTTC. It translates to CSVEARGTGTYEQYF. The gene calls are TRBV29-1 and TRBJ2-7; 8 bases match TRBD1. The CDR3 length is 15 residues. The germline gives CDR1 SQVTM, CDR2 ANQGSEA. V dropped 1 base and J dropped 2; count of bases not matched to a gene: 7.

This clonotype came up a few times. Written as DNA, the CDR3 is TGCGCCAGCAGCCAAGGGGGCGGGGGGGTCAATGAGCAGTTCTTC. This encodes CASSQGGGGVNEQFF. V and J are TRBV4-3 and TRBJ2-1; 9 bases are shared with TRBD2. The germline gives CDR1 LGHNA, CDR2 YSLEER. CDR3 length: 15 amino acids. V shed 1 base, J shed 6 bases, and the junction held 4 bases outside the gene matches.

This clonotype occurred a few times. V usage is TRBV10-3 and J usage is TRBJ2-5; tentative D call: TRBD2 (6 bases). Deletions cut 2 bases from V and 5 bases from J, with 15 bases between. There are 15 residues in the CDR3. Germline values: CDR1 ENHRY, CDR2 SYGVKD. The CDR3 loop reads CAISEVAEGSETQYF. DNA of the CDR3: TGTGCCATCAGTGAGGTAGCGGAGGGGAGCGAGACCCAGTACTTC.

This clonotype was found a few times. The chain links TRBV5-1 to TRBJ1-6; D gene uncertain. This CDR3 has 15 residues. V lost 0 bases to trimming and J lost 5 bases, with 9 bases between them. From germline, CDR1 is SGHRS and CDR2 YFSETQ. CDR3 protein: CASSLEGGNNSPLHF. The CDR3, as DNA: TGCGCCAGCAGCTTGGAAGGCGGGAATAATTCACCCCTCCACTTT. The full variable domain, with the rest looked up from reference TRBV5-1 and TRBJ1-6, is KAGVTQTPRYLIKTRGQQVTLSCSPISGHRSVSWYQQTPGQGLQFLFEYFSETQRNKGNFPGRFSGRQFSNSRSEMNVSTLELGDSALYLCASSLEGGNNSPLHFGNGTRLTVT.

This clonotype was detected only a few times. The chain carries TRBV19 and TRBJ2-5; weak D call: TRBD1 (6 bases). The J call may be mistaken, given a closer DNA end match to TRBJ2-7. Germline V gene lookup returns CDR1 LNHDA and CDR2 SQIVND (reference sequence). CDR3 size: 14 residues. The CDR3 sequence: CASSIRDNSYEQYF. CDR3 in DNA: TGTGCCAGTAGTATTAGGGACAACTCCTACGAGCAGTACTTC.

J is TRBJ2-1 and V is TRBV7-2; the D gene is possibly TRBD2 (7 bases). V lost 4 bases, J lost 7 bases, and 14 bases lay in between. The CDR3 is made up of 14 amino acids. CDR1 and CDR2 (germline): SGHTA, FQGNSA. The CDR3: CASSSGLGGNEQFF. CDR3 coding DNA: TGTGCCAGCAGCTCAGGACTAGGGGGAAATGAGCAGTTCTTC.

The V gene is TRBV5-4, the J gene TRBJ2-6; D remains ambiguous. Germline V gene lookup returns CDR1 SGHNT and CDR2 YYREEE (reference sequence). V lost 0 bases to trimming and J lost 4 bases, with 14 bases between them. This CDR3 is built from 17 residues. CDR3 in DNA: TGTGCCAGCAGCTTGGGGGGTTTTAATTTCGGGGCCAACGTCCTGACTTTC. Translated: CASSLGGFNFGANVLTF.